This T cell receptor beta chain was obtained from a study of breast tumors, draining lymph nodes, adjacent tissues (dated by TCRdb to about 2016). For context, the study as a whole: Breast cancer patients provided tumor, adjacent nontumor tissue and axillary lymph nodes, and the study compared the TCR beta repertoires across these three sources. The study aimed to assess the relationships and possible T-cell exchange between tumor, surrounding tissue and draining lymph node repertoires in human breast cancer.

Overall study outcomes, separate from this receptor: Tumor and nontumor tissue repertoires were significantly more similar in luminal-like than in basal-like breast cancer. The data were judged consistent with most tumor T cells deriving from the lymph node and then expanding within tumor tissue. The conclusion that tumor T cells originate in lymph nodes was framed as consistent with a hypothesis rather than directly demonstrated. Tumor T-cell repertoires showed less diversity than lymph node repertoires and more diversity than nontumor tissue repertoires, and tumor T-cell repertoires showed preferential V and J gene usage.

V trim: 5 bases; J trim: 7 bases; unmatched bases: 6. The germline V gene gives CDR1 as SGHTA and CDR2 as FQGNSA. The CDR3 measures 13 amino acids from cysteine to phenylalanine. Only CDR3 DNA remains: 39 bases, in frame from the first base. In its sample, this clonotype was seen many times. Its cognate antigen has yet to be identified. Per-nucleotide qualities are absent, and no much larger clonotype sits a single base away. Sequencing was performed on an Illumina HiSeq 2000. TCR beta chain libraries were generated through multiplex PCR amplification. The amplified TCR beta chain products were analyzed by high-throughput sequencing. Using fastp trimming at Q25 and MiXCR clonotype assembly, TCRdb reanalyzed the public sequencing data and kept in-frame beta chains. Every entry covers one CDR3 protein and lists the most common genes and DNA from its rows. For this sample there are about 35,000 distinct CDR3 sequences; just over 35% appear just once. Under 13% of the sample goes to the ten largest clones.

Sequencing used breast tumor tissue. The TCR was taken from a female donor with breast cancer. Some clones in this sample may be carry-over from other donors' samples. The V gene is TRBV7-2 and the J gene is TRBJ2-3, and TRBD1 matches 7 of the central bases. Read as DNA, the sequence is TGTGCCAGCAGCACAGAACAGGGGAATACGCAGTATTTT. Translated, it gives CASSTEQGNTQYF.